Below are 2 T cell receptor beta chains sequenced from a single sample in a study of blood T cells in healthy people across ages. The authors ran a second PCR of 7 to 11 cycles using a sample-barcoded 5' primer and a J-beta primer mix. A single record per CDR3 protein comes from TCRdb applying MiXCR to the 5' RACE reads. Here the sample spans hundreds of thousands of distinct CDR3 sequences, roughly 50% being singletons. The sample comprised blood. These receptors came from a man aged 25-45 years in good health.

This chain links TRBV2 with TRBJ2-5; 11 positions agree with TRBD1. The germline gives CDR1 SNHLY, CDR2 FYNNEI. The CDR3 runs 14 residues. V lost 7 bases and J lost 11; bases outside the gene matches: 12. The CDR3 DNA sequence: TGTGCCAGCACCTTGGGACAGGGGGTTCGAGAGCAGTACTTC. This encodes CASTLGQGVREQYF.

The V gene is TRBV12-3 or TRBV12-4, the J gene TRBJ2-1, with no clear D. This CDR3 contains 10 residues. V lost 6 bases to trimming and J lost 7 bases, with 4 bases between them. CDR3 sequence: CASSWNEQFF. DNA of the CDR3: TGTGCCAGCAGCTGGAATGAGCAGTTCTTC.